The 27 T cell receptor beta chains below come from one sample, sequenced in a study of cytomegalovirus exposure and HLA in healthy donors. The PCR made use of 60 Vbeta and 13 Jbeta primers. TCRdb's copy holds only in-frame clones and misses some; the assay was immunoSEQ multiplex PCR. This table has about 140,000 clones, roughly 77% appearing once. The specimen was PBMCs. These receptor sequences come from a man aged 30 to 39 in good health.

The chain uses TRBV5-6 and TRBJ1-2, with D possibly being TRBD1 (5 bases). The germline V gene encodes CDR1 SGHDT and CDR2 YYEEEE. The CDR3 runs to 15 residues. Trimming took 0 bases from V and 4 from J, leaving 13 bases between them. This CDR3 reads CASSLGDSKSYGYTF. DNA of the CDR3: TGTGCCAGCAGCTTGGGTGACAGCAAGAGCTATGGCTACACCTTC.

The V and J genes are TRBV5-4 and TRBJ2-1; 7 nucleotides match TRBD2. Germline trimming cut 0 bases from V and 6 bases from J; bases unmatched to any gene: 9. There are 16 residues in the CDR3. CDR1 is SGHNT and CDR2 is YYREEE in the germline V gene (reference sequence). CDR3 sequence (DNA): TGTGCCAGCAGCTTGGCTGTGGGAGGGATGGGCAATGAGCAGTTCTTC. Translating gives CASSLAVGGMGNEQFF.

V is TRBV6-6 and J is TRBJ2-7; weak D call: TRBD2 (5 bases). Between the trimmed V and J ends, which lost 5 bases and 5 bases, there was a span of 10 bases. The CDR3 consists of 12 residues. CDR1 MNHNY and CDR2 SVGAGI come from the germline V gene (reference sequence). CDR3 protein: CASSPSADEQYF. CDR3 sequence (DNA): TGTGCCAGCAGTCCCTCAGCGGACGAGCAGTACTTC.

With respect to this clone: This sample also contains other DNA sequences that code for the same CDR3. The chain joins TRBV5-6 to TRBJ1-1; 7 bases are shared with TRBD1. Germline loops: CDR1 SGHDT, CDR2 YYEEEE. The CDR3 has 18 amino acids. J gave up 0 bases and V 0 bases, and 11 bases lay outside the gene matches. The CDR3 here is CASSLARGQRSMNTEAFF. The CDR3 bases are TGTGCCAGCAGCTTGGCAAGGGGGCAGAGGTCAATGAACACTGAAGCTTTCTTT.

Worth noting for this clone: This sample includes further DNA sequences coding for the same CDR3. The rearrangement uses TRBV7-9 and TRBJ2-7, with TRBD2 matching over 7 bases. The CDR3 covers 14 residues. Unmatched junction bases numbered 3, after V lost 4 bases and J lost 0 bases. The germline CDR1 and CDR2 sequences are SEHNR and FQNEAQ (reference sequence). The CDR3 bases are TGTGCCAGCAGCTCCGGACTAGTCTCCTACGAGCAGTACTTC. It encodes CASSSGLVSYEQYF.

V gene TRBV6-6 combines with J gene TRBJ2-5; tentatively, D is TRBD2 (6 bases). V was trimmed by 8 bases and J by 0 bases, leaving 13 bases between them. The CDR3 has 14 residues. From germline, CDR1 is MNHNY and CDR2 SVGAGI (reference sequence). For the CDR3, the DNA is TGTGCCAGCCTGGTTCAGCGGGACCAAGAGACCCAGTACTTC. It codes for CASLVQRDQETQYF.

The count of this clone is one. The rearrangement uses TRBV28 and TRBJ2-2, with 8 bases identical to TRBD2. This CDR3 comprises 15 residues. Unmatched junction bases numbered 8, after V lost 8 bases and J lost 3 bases. Germline values: CDR1 MDHEN, CDR2 SYDVKM. The CDR3 coding sequence is TGTGCCAGCGCCGCAAGCGGGAGCTACACCGGGGAGCTGTTTTTT. This codes for CASAASGSYTGELFF.

CDR3 amino acids: CASARTSADNEQFF. CDR3 DNA: TGTGCCAGCGCCCGGACTAGCGCCGACAATGAGCAGTTCTTC. This chain links TRBV6-5 with TRBJ2-1; 9 positions agree with TRBD2. Trimming took 8 bases from V and 5 from J; bases not matched to a gene: 7. Germline CDR1 MNHEY, CDR2 SVGAGI. The CDR3 sequence is 14 residues long.

The J gene is TRBJ2-5, the V gene TRBV6-5, with TRBD1 as a possible D gene (5 bases). With 0 bases removed from V and 5 bases from J, the gap between germline ends came to 13 bases. The CDR3 spans 15 residues. In germline, CDR1 is MNHEY, CDR2 SVGAGI. This CDR3 reads CASSYSLGEPETQYF. CDR3 sequence (DNA): TGTGCCAGCAGTTACTCTCTAGGGGAACCCGAGACCCAGTACTTC.

The chain recombines TRBV4-1 with TRBJ2-4, with 9 bases aligning to TRBD2. The CDR3 covers 15 residues. Germline values: CDR1 MGHRA, CDR2 YSYEKL. The trim removed 1 base at V and 7 bases at J, leaving 5 bases unmatched. In DNA form, the CDR3 reads TGCGCCAGCAGCCAAGGGGGACTAGCCGGCAACATTCAGTACTTC. Its translation: CASSQGGLAGNIQYF.

V and J are TRBV21-1 and TRBJ2-1; TRBD2 is taken as the D call from the table, unchecked against the DNA. TRBV21-1 is marked as a pseudogene. CDR3 length: 15 amino acids. The CDR3 DNA sequence: TGTGCCAGCAGCCTAGCGGGAGGGCGGTACAATGAGCAGTTCTTC. This sequence encodes CASSLAGGRYNEQFF.

The chain carries TRBV15 and TRBJ2-1; D could derive from TRBD1 or TRBD2 (5 bases each). Trimming shortened V by 5 bases and J by 3 bases, and 14 bases separated the two germline ends. The CDR3 covers 15 residues. Germline CDR1 reads LNHNV; CDR2 reads YYDKDF (reference sequence). The CDR3 sequence is CATSRGAKYYNEQFF. The DNA of the CDR3 is TGTGCCACCAGCCGAGGGGCCAAATACTACAATGAGCAGTTCTTC.

The chain couples TRBV28 to TRBJ2-7; D possibly corresponds to TRBD1 (5 bases). In germline, CDR1 is MDHEN, CDR2 SYDVKM. Trimming pared 2 bases from V and 4 bases from J, leaving 6 bases between. This CDR3 is built from 12 residues. CDR3 amino acids: CASSLDSYEQYF. For the CDR3, the DNA is TGTGCCAGCAGTTTAGACAGTTACGAGCAGTACTTC.

On this clone: The germline gene is not matched at one end of the junction; a read error may be the cause. V is TRBV7-9 and J is TRBJ2-1; TRBD2 agrees at 8 bases. The germline V gene encodes CDR1 SEHNR and CDR2 FQNEAQ (reference sequence). This CDR3 has 19 residues. The CDR3 bases are TGTTCCAGCAGTTTCCACCCATTCGGGGTAGCGGGGCTAGCGAATGAGCAGTTCTTC. It codes for CSSSFHPFGVAGLANEQFF.

This chain uses TRBV5-1 with TRBJ2-1, with D possibly TRBD2 on 5 matching bases. CDR1 is SGHRS, CDR2 YFSETQ, per germline. The CDR3 sequence is 14 residues long. The germline V and J ends were trimmed by 5 bases and 3 bases, with 12 bases remaining between them. The CDR3 nucleotides read TGCGCCAGCAGATTACCAAGCGGCTACAATGAGCAGTTCTTC. Amino acids: CASRLPSGYNEQFF.

This clone appeared a few times. This sequence joins TRBV28 and TRBJ1-5; TRBD1 matches 9 bases. Germline V CDR1 and CDR2: MDHEN, SYDVKM. V shed 7 bases and J 5 bases; nucleotides not matched to a gene: 6. This CDR3 is 14 amino acids long. CDR3 amino acids: CASTTGTGHQPQHF. The CDR3 coding sequence is TGTGCCAGCACTACCGGGACAGGGCATCAGCCCCAGCATTTT.

This clone was found once. The CDR3 is CASNSFWDRDYEQYF. In DNA form, the CDR3 reads TGTGCCAGCAATTCTTTTTGGGACAGGGACTACGAGCAGTACTTC. The rearrangement links TRBV6-6 to TRBJ2-7; 9 bases are shared with TRBD1. Losses at the gene ends were 7 bases for V and 3 bases for J; bases not matched to a gene: 10. Germline CDR1 reads MNHNY; CDR2 reads SVGAGI (reference sequence). The CDR3 is 15 amino acids.

Written as DNA, the CDR3 is TGCAGCGTTTCACAGGGGGCTGGATCCTATGGCTACACCTTC. Its protein product is CSVSQGAGSYGYTF. The rearrangement links TRBV29-1 to TRBJ1-2; TRBD1 matches 9 bases. Germline CDR1 reads SQVTM; CDR2 reads ANQGSEA. V gave up 5 bases and J gave up 4 bases; unmatched junction bases: 8. This CDR3 region has 14 residues.

The V call is TRBV6-4, the J call TRBJ2-1; D might be TRBD2 (6 bases). Germline V gives CDR1 MRHNA, CDR2 SNTAGT. CDR3 length: 18 residues. V lost 2 bases and J 0 bases, leaving 17 bases between the germline ends. CDR3 nucleotide sequence: TGTGCCAGCAGTGACACCAGGGCCCGGGGGAGCTCCTACAATGAGCAGTTCTTC. Its protein product is CASSDTRARGSSYNEQFF.

V usage is TRBV6-5 and J usage is TRBJ2-5; TRBD1 matches at 8 bases. Germline V lookup: CDR1 MNHEY, CDR2 SVGAGI. The length of the CDR3 is 14 residues. V lost 7 bases to trimming and J lost 2 bases; unmatched junction nucleotides: 6. This CDR3 is CASKPTGEQETQYF. The CDR3 region has the DNA TGTGCCAGCAAACCGACAGGGGAGCAAGAGACCCAGTACTTC.

This clone has only one observation. This chain uses TRBV9 with TRBJ2-7; D uncertain. CDR1 is SGDLS, CDR2 YYNGEE, per germline. V was trimmed by 0 bases and J by 2 bases, leaving 9 bases between them. CDR3 size: 14 residues. The CDR3 spells CASSVGSKTYEQYF. CDR3 nucleotide sequence: TGTGCCAGCAGCGTAGGGAGTAAGACCTACGAGCAGTACTTC.

This chain uses TRBV25-1 with TRBJ1-1; D remains ambiguous. Germline V CDR1 and CDR2: MGHDK, SYGVNS. The CDR3 is made up of 12 amino acids. V lost 6 bases to trimming and J lost 8 bases, with 13 bases between them. As DNA, the CDR3 is TGTGCCAGCAGGGCCGCGAGGAGAGAAGCTTTCTTT. Protein: CASRAARREAFF.

The chain carries TRBV19 and TRBJ2-1; TRBD2 matches at 7 bases. J gave up 7 bases and V 5 bases, and 8 bases lay outside the gene matches. In germline, CDR1 is LNHDA, CDR2 SQIVND (reference sequence). This CDR3 is 14 amino acids long. The CDR3 region has the DNA TGTGCCAGTAGTTATGGGGGGGTACAAAATGAGCAGTTCTTC. As protein: CASSYGGVQNEQFF.

V and J are TRBV7-2 and TRBJ2-4; 12 bases align to TRBD2. V lost 3 bases to trimming and J lost 15 bases; unmatched junction nucleotides: 9. Germline V CDR1 and CDR2: SGHTA, FQGNSA. CDR3 length equals 14 residues. The CDR3 sequence is CASSLGTSGPVRYF. CDR3 coding DNA: TGTGCCAGCAGCTTGGGGACTAGCGGGCCCGTTAGGTACTTC.

This clone has only one observation. J is TRBJ2-7 and V is TRBV14; D possibly corresponds to TRBD1 (6 bases). The CDR3 extends over 16 amino acids. The germline gives CDR1 SGHDN, CDR2 FVKESK. Trimming pared 5 bases from V and 8 bases from J, leaving 25 bases between. CDR3 sequence reads: CASSWGPGDPTRKQYF. CDR3 coding DNA: TGTGCCAGCAGCTGGGGGCCCGGAGATCCTACGAGGAAGCAGTACTTC.

J is TRBJ2-1 and V is TRBV19; 7 nucleotides line up with TRBD1. Germline CDR1 is LNHDA and CDR2 is SQIVND (reference sequence). V shed 6 bases and J 0 bases; nucleotides not matched to a gene: 5. The CDR3 is made up of 15 amino acids. CDR3: CASSLDRDSYNEQFF. The CDR3, as DNA: TGTGCCAGTAGCCTAGACAGGGACTCCTACAATGAGCAGTTCTTC.

This sequence joins TRBV7-9 and TRBJ2-3, with D uncertain. CDR1 and CDR2 (germline): SEHNR, FQNEAQ (reference sequence). The ends were cut back, 5 bases at V and 5 bases at J, with 8 bases in the middle. This CDR3 has 12 residues. CDR3 in amino acids: CASSPQEDTQYF. DNA for the CDR3: TGTGCCAGCAGCCCCCAGGAAGATACGCAGTATTTT.